This entry features one TCR beta chain sequence. Its antigen remains unidentified. The V gene's germline CDR1 is LGHDT and CDR2 YNNKEL (reference sequence). The CDR3 totals 13 residues. The V segment lost 2 bases and the J segment 7 bases; nucleotides outside the gene matches: 5. After constant-region reverse-primer amplification, full-length variable regions underwent semi-nested PCR with Nested Universal Primer A. MiXCR, applied by TCRdb to the 5' RACE reads, yields one record per CDR3 protein. This table has fewer than 75,000 distinct CDR3 sequences, about 28% appearing once. Cells sorted as Tregs were CD4+, CD25+ and CD127-/low. Study-wide results and limits: Tumor memory CD4+ T cell TCR gene usage was found to cluster with blood and lymph node memory CD4+ cells and with lymph node naive CD4+ cells. Tumor Treg TCRs overlapped most with tumor naive CD4+ cells.

V and J are TRBV3-1 and TRBJ2-7, with 7 bases aligning to TRBD2. Sequencing was carried out using tumor-infiltrating Tregs sorted from the breast tumor. This TCR derives from a female donor with breast cancer. CDR3 DNA: TGTGCCAGCAGCCAACGGGGGGAGCTGGAGCAGTACTTC. It codes for CASSQRGELEQYF.